This T cell receptor beta chain emerged from a study of blood T cell repertoires in COVID-19 (TCRdb year 2020). Context from the whole study: Samples covering the acute and convalescent phases of COVID-19 were provided by collaborators in the United States, Italy and Spain. The material from the prospective study consisted of cDNA or gDNA derived from T cells, B-cell-depleted T cells, or PBMCs. Subjects who had been exposed to COVID-19, were actively infected with it, or had recovered from it provided the deeply sampled blood TCRbeta repertoires that made up the dataset. The repertoires were released in a freely available public database intended as a resource for research on the immune response to SARS-CoV-2. The samples were drawn from the first 160 participants of the ongoing ImmuneRACE study and from 1,254 subjects provided by 6 global collaborators. Nearly every sample came with metadata listing a de-identified subject ID, COVID-19 status, age in years and sex. Where available, HLA class I and class II types were obtained from metadata supplied by the sample provider rather than from assay-based typing.

Samples from volunteer blood donors who had recovered from COVID-19 were contributed by a second Seattle source. Collaborating institutions collected whole blood in K2EDTA tubes following their own protocols. For TCRbeta analysis, collaborators shipped samples in one of three forms: frozen whole blood, isolated PBMCs, or DNA extracted from either of those sample types. Overall study results and their limits: The amount of clinical and demographic metadata varied by source and participant and was provided uncurated.

The immunoSEQ Assay, a bias-controlled multiplex PCR, was used to amplify TCRbeta CDR3 regions from genomic DNA. In the paper's pipeline: Within the assay, amplification of reference gene primers was used to estimate how many nucleated cells each sample contained. Sequence reads were collapsed and filtered to measure the absolute abundance of every unique TCRbeta CDR3 rearrangement. For each sample, productive Simpson clonality was calculated as the square root of Simpson's diversity index across productive rearrangements. In TCRdb, the immuneACCESS table is reduced to in-frame sequences with V and J assigned. These tables do not hold every clone; where another copy was compared, an unresolved V gene accounts for under half, and the others remain unexplained. D and trimming come from the DNA, and the V and J calls and clone size come from that table. The sample table contains around 300,000 clones; only one count was recorded for roughly 85% of them. Together, the top ten hold around a tenth of the sample.

Details on this clone: Its antigen is not yet known. No much larger clone exists at a distance of one base, and base qualities are not known.

This sequence originates from a woman between 50 and 59 years old who had recovered from COVID-19. The sequenced sample consisted of peripheral blood.

The nucleotide sequence is given as TGCGCCAGCAGCCAAGACAGAATGAACACTGAAGCTTTCTTT. Its amino acids are CASSQDRMNTEAFF. The receptor chain draws on TRBV4-3 and TRBJ1-1; there is no confident call for the D gene. Via the germline V gene, CDR1 is LGHNA and CDR2 YSLEER. Including cysteine and phenylalanine, the CDR3 has 14 amino acids. The retained sequence is limited to the CDR3, 42 bases, with the frame set at the first base. Trimming at the junction amounts to 0 bases on V and 0 bases on J, and the germline ends lie 5 bases apart.